The 30 T cell receptor beta chains below were found in one sample sequenced in a study of T cell repertoires in cytomegalovirus infection. TCRdb independently ran MiXCR on the reads; one entry per CDR3 protein. The table shows 150,000 to 200,000 distinct CDR3 sequences, with roughly 9.8% occurring only once. Sequencing was done on a sample of PBMCs. These receptors all come from a human donor in good health (CMV status not recorded). Some clones in this sample may be carry-over from other donors' samples.

The chain combines TRBV19 with TRBJ2-7; 7 bases agree with TRBD1. Germline V gives CDR1 LNHDA, CDR2 SQIVND (reference sequence). The CDR3 is 14 amino acids. Germline trimming cut 3 bases from V and 2 bases from J; bases unmatched to any gene: 4. CDR3 sequence reads: CASSIPGQAYEQYF. CDR3 nucleotides: TGTGCCAGTAGTATCCCTGGACAGGCCTACGAGCAGTACTTC.

V usage is TRBV10-1 and J usage is TRBJ2-1; D assignment may be TRBD1 or TRBD2 (6 bases each). V lost 0 bases, J lost 9 bases, and 12 bases lay in between. Per germline, CDR1 WNHNN and CDR2 SYGVQD (reference sequence). The CDR3 covers 14 residues. The CDR3 coding sequence is TGCGCCAGCAGTGAGTCGACGGGGGCCAGTGAGCAGTTCTTC. The encoded protein is CASSESTGASEQFF.

This clonotype was picked up a small number of times. The chain carries TRBV20-1 and TRBJ1-2; D is unclear. Germline assignment: CDR1 DFQATT and CDR2 SNEGSKA (reference sequence). The CDR3 is made up of 12 amino acids. V lost 6 bases to trimming and J lost 8 bases, with 16 bases between them. The CDR3, as DNA: TGCAGTGCGCCTCGGGTTGGTGGCGGCTACACCTTC. Its translation: CSAPRVGGGYTF.

The chain has TRBV20-1 and TRBJ2-2; TRBD1 is a possible D gene (6 bases). Germline V CDR1 and CDR2: DFQATT, SNEGSKA (reference sequence). CDR3 length: 16 amino acids. Trimming took off 3 bases at V and 4 bases at J, with 18 bases between the two ends. This CDR3 is CSARVDRTISTGELFF. CDR3 nucleotide sequence: TGCAGTGCTAGGGTAGACAGGACGATAAGCACCGGGGAGCTGTTTTTT.

This clonotype was counted only a few times. V usage is TRBV11-2 and J usage is TRBJ2-2; D unclear. Germline V gene sequence: CDR1 SGHAT, CDR2 FQNNGV. The CDR3 length is 13 residues. V was shortened by 5 bases and J by 7 bases, with 11 bases between the two germline ends. The CDR3 DNA reads TGTGCCAGCAGCCTCGACATCATCGGGGAGCTGTTTTTT. Amino acid sequence: CASSLDIIGELFF.

This clonotype was detected ten times or more. J is TRBJ2-4 and V is TRBV12-3 or TRBV12-4; D possibly corresponds to TRBD2 (5 bases). Trimming stripped 3 bases from V and 3 bases from J, with 6 bases between. The CDR3 has 13 amino acids. The CDR3 is CASSLGDKNIQYF. The CDR3 region has the DNA TGTGCCAGCAGTTTGGGAGACAAAAACATTCAGTACTTC.

This clonotype was detected many times. The rearrangement links TRBV6-1 to TRBJ1-1; D is ambiguous. Germline-derived CDR1 and CDR2 are MNHNS and SASEGT. The CDR3 is 15 residues long. The V end was cut by 4 bases, the J end by 1 base, with 13 bases between. CDR3 residues: CASSALPTSNTEAFF. The CDR3 DNA follows: TGTGCCAGCAGTGCCCTCCCGACATCGAACACTGAAGCTTTCTTT.

This clonotype was picked up many times. Written as DNA, the CDR3 is TGTGCCAGCAGCTCGACTCTCCAAGAGACCCAGTACTTC. Protein sequence: CASSSTLQETQYF. This sequence joins TRBV11-2 and TRBJ2-5, with D unresolved. V was cut by 4 bases and J by 1 base, with 7 bases left in between. The germline gives CDR1 SGHAT, CDR2 FQNNGV. The CDR3 extends over 13 amino acids. The full variable domain, in which reference TRBV11-2 and TRBJ2-5 provide the parts outside the CDR3, is EAGVAQSPRYKIIEKRQSVAFWCNPISGHATLYWYQQILGQGPKLLIQFQNNGVVDDSQLPKDRFSAERLKGVDSTLKIQPAKLEDSAVYLCASSSTLQETQYFGPGTRLLVL.

Many counts were recorded for this clonotype. This rearrangement joins TRBV7-2 to TRBJ1-6; D perhaps matches TRBD1 (5 bases). Trimming pared 1 base from V and 1 base from J, leaving 8 bases between. Germline V gives CDR1 SGHTA, CDR2 FQGNSA. The CDR3 has 16 residues. In nucleotides, the CDR3 is TGTGCCAGCAGCTTAGATGGGGGTTCCTATAATTCACCCCTCCACTTT. Encoded protein: CASSLDGGSYNSPLHF.

On this clonotype itself: Just one base apart from a much larger clone, this may be a read error. This rearrangement joins TRBV28 to TRBJ1-2, with D possibly being TRBD1 (5 bases). The CDR3 length is 15 residues. Looked up from germline, CDR1 is MDHEN and CDR2 is SYDVKM. This CDR3 reads CASSFIFDSNYGYAF. The CDR3, as DNA: TGTGCCAGCAGTTTCATATTCGACAGTAACTATGGCTACGCCTTC.

In this sample, this clonotype turned up many times. This rearrangement joins TRBV4-3 to TRBJ1-2; D uncertain. Germline CDR1 and CDR2: LGHNA and YSLEER. Trimming removed 0 bases at V and 8 bases at J, with 13 bases between. The CDR3 is 14 amino acids. DNA for the CDR3: TGCGCCAGCAGCCAAGATGGCCCAGACGAAGGCTACACCTTC. Protein: CASSQDGPDEGYTF.

In its sample, this clonotype was seen a few times. This chain uses TRBV20-1 with TRBJ2-7, with 11 bases matching TRBD2. The CDR3 is 15 residues long. V lost 1 base and J lost 3; bases outside the gene matches: 5. Germline-derived CDR1 and CDR2 are DFQATT and SNEGSKA (reference sequence). In nucleotides, the CDR3 is TGCAGTGCTAGAGTCACTAGCGGGAGAGGCTACGAGCAGTACTTC. It is translated as CSARVTSGRGYEQYF.

J is TRBJ1-2 and V is TRBV6-2 or TRBV6-3, with TRBD1 as a possible D gene (5 bases). Trimming cost V 7 bases and J 8 bases, with 20 bases left between them. This CDR3 has 14 residues. The germline V gene encodes CDR1 MNHEY and CDR2 SVGEGT. The CDR3 DNA follows: TGTGCCAGCATCGACTATTTGCGGGGCGGCGGCTACACCTTC. It encodes CASIDYLRGGGYTF.

In this sample, this clonotype turned up many times. The chain links TRBV12-3 or TRBV12-4 to TRBJ2-7; D call uncertain. The CDR3 has 12 residues. The ends were cut back, 4 bases at V and 6 bases at J, with 10 bases in the middle. The CDR3 here is CASSSLTSEQYF. The DNA of the CDR3 is TGTGCCAGCAGTTCTTTAACAAGCGAGCAGTACTTC.

This clonotype came up many times. This chain uses TRBV7-8 with TRBJ2-4; TRBD1 matches 7 bases. CDR1 and CDR2 (germline): SGHVS, FQNEAQ. The length of the CDR3 is 18 residues. V shed 5 bases and J 0 bases; nucleotides not matched to a gene: 13. CDR3 DNA sequence: TGTGCCAGCAGCAACCCCCCGGGACAGATACTAGCCAAAAACATTCAGTACTTC. It specifies CASSNPPGQILAKNIQYF.

Comments on this clonotype: A much larger clone differs from this one at a single base, so this may be a read error. The chain recombines TRBV6-2 or TRBV6-3 with TRBJ2-1; D possibly corresponds to TRBD2 (7 bases). Trimming stripped 2 bases from V and 7 bases from J, with 21 bases between. This CDR3 spans 17 amino acids. Germline V gene data show CDR1 as MNHEY and CDR2 as SVGEGT. CDR3 sequence (DNA): TGTGCCAGCAGTTACGTATGGAGTAGGGGGGGGGAGAATGAGCAGTTCTTC. This encodes CASSYVWSRGGENEQFF.

This clonotype was seen ten or more times. This chain connects TRBV28 to TRBJ2-7; D is perhaps TRBD1 (6 bases). Germline V gives CDR1 MDHEN, CDR2 SYDVKM. Trimming stripped 2 bases from V and 11 bases from J, with 16 bases between. The CDR3 is made up of 13 amino acids. The CDR3 loop is CASSLEGAGTKYF. The CDR3, as DNA: TGTGCCAGCAGTTTAGAGGGAGCCGGGACAAAGTACTTC.

This clonotype was seen more than once but under ten times. The rearrangement uses TRBV7-4 and TRBJ2-1, with D possibly TRBD1 on 5 matching bases. Germline V CDR1 and CDR2: SGHVT, SQSDAQ. CDR3 length: 13 amino acids. V lost 1 base and J lost 6, with 7 bases in between. In DNA form, the CDR3 reads TGTGCCAGCAGCTTAGGACAGTCCAATGAGCAGTTCTTC. Translated, it gives CASSLGQSNEQFF.

The chain joins TRBV7-2 to TRBJ2-1; D perhaps matches TRBD1 (5 bases). Trimming cost V 4 bases and J 6 bases, with 16 bases left between them. The CDR3 is 15 residues long. Germline-derived CDR1 and CDR2 are SGHTA and FQGNSA. The CDR3 region has the DNA TGTGCCAGCAGCTCAGGGCCCTGGGGCCCCAATGAGCAGTTCTTC. It yields the protein CASSSGPWGPNEQFF.

This clonotype was seen more than once but under ten times. The chain combines TRBV27 with TRBJ2-2, with 8 nucleotides matching TRBD2. The CDR3 has 15 amino acids. The ends lost 2 bases at V and 4 bases at J; junction bases unmatched: 3. Germline CDR1 reads MNHEY; CDR2 reads SMNVEV (reference sequence). CDR3 bases: TGTGCCAGCAGTTTACTTAGCGGGGTCACCGGGGAGCTGTTTTTT. It specifies CASSLLSGVTGELFF.

The CDR3 nucleotides read TGCAGCGTTGAAGATCCCTCTAACTATGGCTACACCTTC. Amino acids: CSVEDPSNYGYTF. The V and J genes are TRBV29-1 and TRBJ1-2; D unresolved. Germline loops: CDR1 SQVTM, CDR2 ANQGSEA. V was shortened by 0 bases and J by 0 bases, with 5 bases between the two germline ends. The CDR3 covers 13 residues.

This clonotype was counted a few times. The chain employs TRBV18 and TRBJ2-2; the D is unclear. V lost 3 bases and J lost 4, with 15 bases in between. This CDR3 is 16 amino acids long. CDR1 and CDR2 from the germline V gene are KGHSH and LQKENI. The CDR3: CASSPQQSWGTGELFF. The CDR3 DNA is TGTGCCAGCTCACCTCAACAAAGCTGGGGCACCGGGGAGCTGTTTTTT.

This clonotype showed up many times. The gene calls are TRBV7-2 and TRBJ2-5; 14 nucleotides agree with TRBD2. V trimming: 3 bases; J trimming: 6 bases; junction bases outside the gene matches: 6. CDR3 length: 16 amino acids. CDR1 and CDR2 from the germline V gene are SGHTA and FQGNSA. The CDR3 nucleotides are TGTGCCAGCAGCTTGGGGACTAGCGGGGGCGGGAAGACCCAGTACTTC. Its protein product is CASSLGTSGGGKTQYF.

This clonotype was seen ten or more times. The V call is TRBV7-2, the J call TRBJ1-5, with unresolved D. This CDR3 is built from 16 residues. CDR1 is SGHTA and CDR2 is FQGNSA in the germline V gene. The V end was cut by 1 base, the J end by 2 bases, with 12 bases between. CDR3 region: CASSLVFGSGNQPQHF. CDR3 nucleotides: TGTGCCAGCAGCTTAGTGTTCGGTTCCGGCAATCAGCCCCAGCATTTT.

This chain links TRBV12-3 or TRBV12-4 with TRBJ1-5, with TRBD1 as a possible D gene (5 bases). This CDR3 has 15 amino acids. V lost 6 bases and J lost 1, with 13 bases in between. The CDR3 region has the DNA TGTGCCAGCAGGAGACAGAAATTCAGCAATCAGCCCCAGCATTTT. Translation gives CASRRQKFSNQPQHF.

The chain employs TRBV5-4 and TRBJ2-7, with 9 bases matching TRBD2. The V gene's germline CDR1 is SGHNT and CDR2 YYREEE (reference sequence). The CDR3 sequence is 15 residues long. Trimming at V came to 1 base and at J to 2 bases, leaving 4 bases not matched to a gene. CDR3 loop: CASSLRRGGTYEQYF. The CDR3 region has the DNA TGTGCCAGCAGCTTGCGGCGGGGGGGAACCTACGAGCAGTACTTC.

This clonotype was observed many times. The gene calls are TRBV7-2 and TRBJ1-3; D is possibly TRBD1 (5 bases). Germline V gives CDR1 SGHTA, CDR2 FQGNSA. The CDR3 runs 18 residues. V shed 1 base and J shed 1 base, with 17 bases lying between them. The CDR3: CASSLVASGSGSGNTIYF. In DNA, the CDR3 is TGTGCCAGCAGCTTAGTTGCATCAGGGTCAGGGTCTGGAAACACCATATATTTT. The whole variable domain, filled in from reference TRBV7-2 and TRBJ1-3, reads GAGVSQSPSNKVTEKGKDVELRCDPISGHTALYWYRQSLGQGLEFLIYFQGNSAPDKSGLPSDRFSAERTGGSVSTLTIQRTQQEDSAVYLCASSLVASGSGSGNTIYFGEGSWLTVV.

This clonotype was recorded many times. The chain combines TRBV6-1 with TRBJ2-7; TRBD1 agrees at 7 bases. With 8 bases clipped from V and 2 bases from J, the junction kept 9 bases outside the gene matches. The V gene's germline CDR1 is MNHNS and CDR2 SASEGT. The CDR3 extends over 14 amino acids. The CDR3 sequence: CASQREQGPYEQYF. CDR3 nucleotide sequence: TGTGCCAGCCAGAGAGAACAGGGGCCCTACGAGCAGTACTTC.

This clonotype was counted many times. The rearrangement uses TRBV4-1 and TRBJ2-7; 9 bases are shared with TRBD1. The CDR3 spans 16 residues. The V gene end was trimmed by 0 bases and the J gene end by 3 bases; junction bases not matched to a gene: 6. In germline, CDR1 is MGHRA, CDR2 YSYEKL. This CDR3 is CASSQDWGTGYYEQYF. DNA for the CDR3: TGCGCCAGCAGCCAAGATTGGGGGACAGGGTACTACGAGCAGTACTTC.

This clonotype showed up just a few times. The chain joins TRBV24-1 to TRBJ2-1; the D is unclear. CDR3 length: 11 residues. CDR1 is KGHDR and CDR2 is SFDVKD in the germline V gene. V was clipped by 5 bases and J by 13 bases, with 11 bases between them. The CDR3 spells CATSVGGIQFF. DNA for the CDR3: TGTGCCACCAGTGTAGGTGGGATTCAGTTCTTC.